What follows is one T cell receptor (beta chain) and its context. Compared with germline, one end of the junction differs, possibly owing to a read error. The data were obtained in a study of tumor-infiltrating lymphocytes in primary liver carcinoma. As for the study in general: Productive TCRbeta reads per sample were roughly 3.5 to 7.5 million, not differing by tissue.

Germline CDR1 MNHNS, CDR2 SASEGT. There are 14 residues in the CDR3. A primer matching the constant region was used to make TCR beta cDNA from 500 to 650 ng of total RNA. It was through three nested multiplex PCR rounds of slightly modified ARM-PCR that TCR beta libraries arose. A C-beta reverse primer and TRBV1-TRBV30 forward primers served in each of the first two PCR rounds, at 10 cycles apiece. TCRdb independently ran MiXCR on the multiplex PCR reads; one entry per CDR3 protein. Among roughly 190,000 distinct CDR3 sequences listed, around four fifths were seen once. Taking roughly 18-32 mg of unsorted bulk tissue, the authors co-extracted RNA and DNA. The authors sampled five separate regions per tumor.

The sample was tumor tissue from primary liver carcinoma. This sequence originates from a man aged 40-55 years with primary liver carcinoma and hepatitis B virus infection. The chain recombines TRBV6-1 with TRBJ2-3, with 13 bases lining up with TRBD2. Written as DNA, the CDR3 is TGTGTCAGCGGACTAGCGGGAGAAACATATATGCAGTATTTT. Translated, it gives CVSGLAGETYMQYF.